The 12 T cell receptor beta chains below were found in one sample sequenced in a study of shared clonotypes between healthy human individuals. Method: immunoSEQ multiplex PCR; TCRdb's copy keeps in-frame clones and lacks some. This sample carries a few million clones, 90% to 95% of them seen once, and the ten largest clones take 0.35% to 0.5%. The sample consisted of naive CD4+ T cells from PBMCs. Stated subset: CD45RA+ positively selected. Source of these receptors: a young man in good health. Some clones in this sample may be carry-over from other donors' samples.

This chain links TRBV28 with TRBJ2-1; D remains unclear. The CDR3 consists of 13 residues. Trimming removed 3 bases at V and 7 bases at J, with 10 bases between. Looked up from germline, CDR1 is MDHEN and CDR2 is SYDVKM. The DNA of the CDR3 is TGTGCCAGCAGTTTGGCGGCCCCGAATGAGCAGTTCTTC. It specifies CASSLAAPNEQFF.

This chain links TRBV2 with TRBJ2-3; D call uncertain. This CDR3 has 15 residues. The ends were cut back, 3 bases at V and 2 bases at J, with 12 bases in the middle. CDR1 SNHLY and CDR2 FYNNEI come from the germline V gene. The CDR3 protein is CASSELSPSTDTQYF. The DNA of the CDR3 is TGTGCCAGCAGTGAGCTCTCTCCGTCCACAGATACGCAGTATTTT.

The rearrangement uses TRBV19 and TRBJ2-1, with 8 bases lining up with TRBD1. Trimming at V came to 5 bases and at J to 7 bases, leaving 10 bases not matched to a gene. The CDR3 covers 15 residues. From germline, CDR1 is LNHDA and CDR2 SQIVND (reference sequence). CDR3 sequence (DNA): TGTGCCAGTAGTCCCGGGGACAGGAACGAGAATGAGCAGTTCTTC. Translating it yields CASSPGDRNENEQFF.

This chain connects TRBV6-5 to TRBJ1-5; D is possibly TRBD1 (6 bases). Trimming took off 6 bases at V and 2 bases at J, with 11 bases between the two ends. Germline V CDR1 and CDR2: MNHEY, SVGAGI. The CDR3 covers 14 residues. The CDR3 sequence is CASRTGGGNQPQHF. The CDR3 coding sequence is TGTGCCAGCAGGACAGGCGGGGGCAATCAGCCCCAGCATTTT.

Comment on this clone: Different DNA sequences within this sample yield the same CDR3. The chain couples TRBV18 to TRBJ2-5, with D possibly matching TRBD1 (5 bases). Trimming stripped 2 bases from V and 4 bases from J, with 11 bases between. Looked up from germline, CDR1 is KGHSH and CDR2 is LQKENI. The CDR3 length is 14 residues. The CDR3 coding sequence is TGTGCCAGCTCACCATCCCAGGGTGGAGAGACCCAGTACTTC. As protein: CASSPSQGGETQYF. The whole variable domain, filled in from reference TRBV18 and TRBJ2-5, reads NAGVMQNPRHLVRRRGQEARLRCSPMKGHSHVYWYRQLPEEGLKFMVYLQKENIIDESGMPKERFSAEFPKEGPSILRIQQVVRGDSAAYFCASSPSQGGETQYFGPGTRLLVL.

The rearrangement links TRBV19 to TRBJ2-5, with D perhaps assigned TRBD1 or TRBD2 (5 bases each). Deletions cut 8 bases from V and 4 bases from J, with 11 bases between. Germline V CDR1 and CDR2: LNHDA, SQIVND (reference sequence). The CDR3 runs 12 residues. For the CDR3, the DNA is TGTGCCAGTGCAGGGACCCCAGAGACCCAGTACTTC. Its protein is CASAGTPETQYF. The full variable domain, with the rest looked up from reference TRBV19 and TRBJ2-5, is DGGITQSPKYLFRKEGQNVTLSCEQNLNHDAMYWYRQDPGQGLRLIYYSQIVNDFQKGDIAEGYSVSREKKESFPLTVTSAQKNPTAFYLCASAGTPETQYFGPGTRLLVL.

The V call is TRBV18, the J call TRBJ2-1; D not resolved. Germline V lookup: CDR1 KGHSH, CDR2 LQKENI. V lost 1 base and J lost 6, with 7 bases in between. The CDR3 totals 13 residues. The CDR3 is CASSPRTPNEQFF. For the CDR3, the DNA is TGTGCCAGCTCACCACGGACCCCCAATGAGCAGTTCTTC.

The chain is built from TRBV28 and TRBJ2-2; D is perhaps TRBD1 (5 bases). The CDR3 runs 14 residues. The germline CDR1 and CDR2 sequences are MDHEN and SYDVKM. In DNA form, the CDR3 reads TGTGCGACCCTTGGCAGGGCATACACCGGGGAGCTGTTTTTT. Protein: CATLGRAYTGELFF.

The chain carries TRBV28 and TRBJ1-1; D gene uncertain. The CDR3 has 11 residues. CDR1 and CDR2 (germline): MDHEN, SYDVKM. V dropped 0 bases and J dropped 8 bases, with 4 bases sitting between them. CDR3 nucleotides: TGTGCCAGCAGTTTATGGCGGGAAGCTTTCTTT. Translation: CASSLWREAFF.

The chain recombines TRBV7-2 with TRBJ2-5; D possibly corresponds to TRBD2 (5 bases). V was cut by 4 bases and J by 0 bases, with 12 bases left in between. Germline V gene lookup returns CDR1 SGHTA and CDR2 FQGNSA. The CDR3 length is 15 residues. CDR3 DNA sequence: TGTGCCAGCAGCTCTCGGGGTCCGTACCAAGAGACCCAGTACTTC. This gives the protein CASSSRGPYQETQYF.

The genes are TRBV18 and TRBJ2-7, with unresolved D. The CDR3 has 14 residues. Germline CDR1 and CDR2: KGHSH and LQKENI. V gave up 6 bases and J gave up 0 bases, with 12 bases separating them. The CDR3 loop is CASSAGPSSYEQYF. CDR3 DNA sequence: TGTGCCAGCTCGGCAGGACCGAGCTCCTACGAGCAGTACTTC. Combining the CDR3 with reference TRBV18 and TRBJ2-7 gives the whole variable domain NAGVMQNPRHLVRRRGQEARLRCSPMKGHSHVYWYRQLPEEGLKFMVYLQKENIIDESGMPKERFSAEFPKEGPSILRIQQVVRGDSAAYFCASSAGPSSYEQYFGPGTRLTVT.

The V gene is TRBV5-4, the J gene TRBJ1-2, with 10 nucleotides matching TRBD1. With 0 bases clipped from V and 8 bases from J, the junction kept 10 bases outside the gene matches. This CDR3 region has 16 residues. Germline V CDR1 and CDR2: SGHNT, YYREEE (reference sequence). The CDR3 region has the DNA TGTGCCAGCAGCTTGGCCGGGACAGGGGTAGTAGGAGGCTACACCTTC. Its protein is CASSLAGTGVVGGYTF.